This T cell receptor (beta chain) was obtained from a study of Tregs in tolerant kidney transplant recipients (dated by TCRdb to the late 2010s). Some background on the complete study: The transplants used related donors along with nonmyeloablative bone marrow transplantation, and in the human trials mixed chimerism was transient. Before combined kidney and bone marrow transplantation, this study identified donor-specific regulatory T cells using TCRbeta sequencing and then followed those same cells after transplant.

With respect to this clone: Its antigen is unknown. Base qualities are not at hand, and no much larger clone is one base apart.

Explained via the paper, the time point label denotes: blood sample drawn before combined kidney and bone marrow transplant. Thawed PBMCs were FACS-sorted into unstimulated Tregs (CD4+CD25+CD127-), CD4+ non-Tregs (CD4+CD25-), CD4 cells and CD8 cells. Patients were several combined kidney and bone marrow transplant recipients from the ITN036ST trial, and only these trial subjects had samples available. Healthy control blood was processed to PBMCs with a Ficoll density gradient and then cryopreserved, whereas patient PBMCs were collected both before and after transplant. The CDR3 contains 13 residues, cysteine and phenylalanine counted. Of all the DNA, just the CDR3 is kept, 39 bases in frame from base 1. Reading the germline V gene gives CDR1 MNHEY and CDR2 SVGAGI. V is clipped by 2 bases and J by 8 bases, and the sequence between their germline boundaries is 9 bases long. The investigation overall reported the following: The most biologically relevant and donor-specific TCRbeta repertoire appeared to be identified by expanding Tregs with activated donor B cells. Biological reproducibility was not directly addressed, though technical replication error appeared minimal. In tolerant patients, donor-specific Tregs expanded more than Tregs overall, which suggests antigen-driven rather than nonspecific expansion. For some patients the PCR primers changed over time, which made it impossible to compare the samples from those patients at the nucleotide level. Because only a small number of patients were included, the study had limitations, and the results will need to be validated in larger populations as well as under other immunosuppression protocols.

For TCRbeta CDR3 sequencing, genomic DNA from the sorted cells was extracted using the QIAGEN DNeasy Blood and Tissue Kit. High-throughput TCRbeta CDR3 sequencing, including PCR amplification with bias correction and internal controls, was performed commercially through immunoSEQ. The authors' analysis ran thus. A unique productive TCRbeta sequence was defined by the CDR3 nucleotide sequence when primers matched, and otherwise by the CDR3 amino acid sequence together with the Vbeta and Jbeta genes. To correct sorting error, sequences shared between sorted populations at a frequency ratio of 2:1 or less were removed; the rest were assigned to the higher population. A sequence counted as donor-reactive if, in CFSE-low cells, the sequence had a frequency of at least 0.01% and was expanded at least 5-fold compared with unstimulated cells. Repertoire divergence was quantified by Jensen-Shannon divergence using the top 100 TCRbeta sequences ranked by frequency. For samples with multiple sequencing runs, sorting error was corrected in each run separately before the runs were combined. Not all clones reach the TCRdb copy of this immuneACCESS table, which keeps in-frame sequences only. Checked studies attribute under half of the gap to unresolved V genes and leave the rest unexplained. V, J and clone size reflect that table, while D and trimming were determined from the DNA. Recorded for this sample are 60,000 to 70,000 clones; over 85% of them occurred a single time. Clones ranked in the top ten supply roughly 11% of the sample.

This clonotype was obtained from a human donor who received a combined kidney and bone marrow transplant. The chain is encoded by TRBV6-5 joined to TRBJ2-2, with TRBD1 tentatively as D gene (6 bases match). Sequenced here: CD8+ T cells from blood, sampled before the transplant. The DNA sequence is as follows: TGTGCCAGCAGTTACCAGGGGTCGGGGGAGCTGTTTTTT. The encoded protein is CASSYQGSGELFF.